What follows are 12 T cell receptor beta chains derived from one specimen sequenced in a study of T cell changes during pregnancy in multiple sclerosis. The protocol was immunoSEQ multiplex PCR, while the TCRdb copy is restricted to in-frame clones and leaves out a portion. The sample lists about 24,000 clones; approximately 90% were seen once. The sequencing here drew on CD8+ T cells from peripheral blood mononuclear cells, taken in the first trimester of pregnancy. These receptor sequences come from a female donor in good health, enrolled as a control in a pregnancy study.

The rearrangement uses TRBV6-4 and TRBJ2-3, with 8 bases identical to TRBD2. Germline loops: CDR1 MRHNA, CDR2 SNTAGT. V shed 3 bases and J 1 base; nucleotides not matched to a gene: 0. The CDR3 runs to 14 residues. The CDR3 DNA reads TGTGCCAGCAGTGAGCGGGGGGGCACAGATACGCAGTATTTT. It is translated as CASSERGGTDTQYF.

The chain is built from TRBV15 and TRBJ1-5; 7 nucleotides agree with TRBD1. This CDR3 spans 14 amino acids. Germline CDR1 is LNHNV and CDR2 is YYDKDF (reference sequence). Germline trimming cut 3 bases from V and 1 base from J; bases unmatched to any gene: 0. Here the CDR3 reads CATSRDRSNQPQHF. The CDR3 nucleotides are TGTGCCACCAGCAGGGACAGGAGCAATCAGCCCCAGCATTTT. Based on the CDR3 plus reference TRBV15 and TRBJ1-5, the full variable domain is DAMVIQNPRYQVTQFGKPVTLSCSQTLNHNVMYWYQQKSSQAPKLLFHYYDKDFNNEADTPDNFQSRRPNTSFCFLDIRSPGLGDTAMYLCATSRDRSNQPQHFGDGTRLSIL.

Only one count was recorded for this clone. This chain connects TRBV5-4 to TRBJ1-1; a weak D match, TRBD1 (6 bases). This CDR3 has 12 residues. Germline V gives CDR1 SGHNT, CDR2 YYREEE (reference sequence). V lost 4 bases to trimming and J lost 6 bases, with 10 bases between them. CDR3 region: CASSAGTPEAFF. The CDR3 DNA follows: TGTGCCAGCAGCGCCGGGACACCTGAAGCTTTCTTT.

The rearrangement joins TRBV5-4 to TRBJ1-2; 7 bases fit TRBD1. CDR3 length: 13 residues. Germline V gives CDR1 SGHNT, CDR2 YYREEE (reference sequence). V was clipped by 7 bases and J by 4 bases; unmatched bases: 7. The CDR3 reads CASGTGQIYGYTF. For the CDR3, the DNA is TGTGCCAGCGGAACGGGACAGATCTATGGCTACACCTTC.

The rearrangement joins TRBV11-2 to TRBJ2-3; maybe TRBD2 (6 bases). The germline V gene encodes CDR1 SGHAT and CDR2 FQNNGV. V lost 2 bases and J lost 3, with 18 bases in between. This CDR3 has 17 amino acids. The CDR3 coding sequence is TGTGCCAGCAGCTTACCCAGGACTACCCGAGGGACAGATACGCAGTATTTT. Its protein is CASSLPRTTRGTDTQYF.

The chain couples TRBV7-9 to TRBJ2-1; 12 positions agree with TRBD1. CDR1 is SEHNR and CDR2 is FQNEAQ in the germline V gene (reference sequence). The CDR3 runs 15 residues. Unmatched junction bases numbered 5, after V lost 6 bases and J lost 5 bases. CDR3 sequence: CASSQGQGAHNEQFF. The CDR3 DNA sequence: TGTGCCAGCAGTCAGGGACAGGGGGCCCACAATGAGCAGTTCTTC.

The chain has TRBV4-2 and TRBJ2-5, with 7 bases lining up with TRBD1. The DNA end favors TRBJ2-7, so the J call may be wrong. Germline CDR1 is LGHNA and CDR2 is YNFKEQ. CDR3 size: 14 residues. The CDR3: CASSPQGQDYEQYF. The CDR3 coding sequence is TGTGCCAGCAGCCCACAGGGGCAAGACTACGAGCAGTACTTC.

The CDR3 DNA reads TGTGCCAGTAGTATGCGGGACTCTCACACAGATACGCAGTATTTT. It specifies CASSMRDSHTDTQYF. The chain carries TRBV19 and TRBJ2-3; the D gene is possibly TRBD2 (6 bases). V lost 3 bases, J lost 2 bases, and 12 bases lay in between. The CDR3 length is 15 residues. Germline CDR1 is LNHDA and CDR2 is SQIVND (reference sequence).

V gene TRBV29-1 combines with J gene TRBJ2-7; 9 nucleotides match TRBD1. The V segment lost 7 bases and the J segment 3 bases; nucleotides outside the gene matches: 7. Germline CDR1 reads SQVTM; CDR2 reads ANQGSEA. This CDR3 is 13 amino acids long. The CDR3 nucleotides are TGCAGCGCTGGACAGGGGACCGACTACGAGCAGTACTTC. The encoded protein is CSAGQGTDYEQYF.

This chain connects TRBV10-3 to TRBJ1-1; tentative D call: TRBD1 (5 bases). CDR3 size: 16 residues. Germline assignment: CDR1 ENHRY and CDR2 SYGVKD. V lost 2 bases and J 3 bases, leaving 16 bases between the germline ends. CDR3 sequence (DNA): TGTGCCATCAGTGAGCCCCAGGGCCCTAACTACACTGAAGCTTTCTTT. Translated, it gives CAISEPQGPNYTEAFF.

In its sample, this clone was seen once. This rearrangement joins TRBV6-1 to TRBJ1-3, with D possibly TRBD1 on 5 matching bases. From germline, CDR1 is MNHNS and CDR2 SASEGT. The CDR3 consists of 15 residues. Deletions cut 1 base from V and 0 bases from J, with 7 bases between. This chain's CDR3 is CASSEDGGSGNTIYF. The CDR3 nucleotides are TGTGCCAGCAGTGAAGACGGGGGCTCTGGAAACACCATATATTTT.

The chain's CDR3 is CASSLAEGIRSNIQYF. The CDR3 DNA follows: TGTGCCAGCAGCTTGGCGGAGGGAATTCGATCGAACATTCAGTACTTC. This chain joins TRBV5-6 and TRBJ2-4; the D gene is possibly TRBD2 (6 bases). V lost 0 bases to trimming and J lost 7 bases, with 17 bases between them. This CDR3 is 16 amino acids long. CDR1 is SGHDT, CDR2 YYEEEE, per germline.